The entry that follows covers one T cell receptor (beta chain) sequence. Its antigen is currently unknown. The junction differs from germline at one of its ends, possibly a read error. The data stem from a study of metastatic and nonmetastatic thyroid tumors. For the study at large: Repertoire data that came from the blood and tumor or nodule tissue of malignant and benign thyroid patients were compared. Whole-study results and caveats: When malignant thyroid tumors were compared with benign nodules, TCR beta diversity was reportedly significantly higher in the malignant tumors. This held in both blood and tumor samples.

Not a single patient had been given any form of treatment at any point before undergoing thyroid surgery. Original methodology: CDR3 was compared across clinicopathological groups, and the resulting differences were used to build a distant-metastasis classifier for papillary thyroid cancer. TCRdb re-called the PCR reads through MiXCR. The V and J calls and clone size are TCRdb's, not the authors'. The data hold approximately 15,000 clones, with around 13% observed a single time. The CDR3 sequence is 15 residues long. Germline V gives CDR1 LNHDA, CDR2 SQIVND (reference sequence). This sequence joins TRBV19 and TRBJ2-7, with 7 bases identical to TRBD1. Input material: blood. This TCR derives from a female donor with papillary thyroid cancer or a benign thyroid nodule (not recorded which). Some clones in this sample may be carry-over from other donors' samples. As DNA, the CDR3 is TGTTCCAGTAGTATAGACGTGACAGGGTCCTACGAGCAGTACTTC. Translated, it gives CSSSIDVTGSYEQYF.